Listed below are T cell receptor beta chains from one sample, sequenced in a study of T cell repertoires in cytomegalovirus infection. TCRdb reanalysed the reads using MiXCR and keeps one entry per CDR3 protein. The sample comprises fewer than 200,000 distinct CDR3 sequences, 8% to 10% of which are singletons, and approximately 4.3% rests with the top ten. The sample taken for sequencing was PBMCs. These receptors came from a human donor in good health (CMV status not recorded). Some clones in this sample may be carry-over from other donors' samples. The CDR3 runs from the conserved cysteine through the conserved F or W. D genes are given only for firm matches. The size of a clone is reported for some rows only, either as once, few or many, or as a class for expanded clones.

V: TRBV29-1; D: NA; J: TRBJ2-4; size: NA; CDR3: CSVKGTKNIQYF; DNA: TGCAGCGTCAAGGGGACCAAAAACATTCAGTACTTC
V: TRBV7-9; D: NA; J: TRBJ2-1; size: many; CDR3: CASSSGGYNEQFF; DNA: TGTGCCAGCAGCTCAGGCGGATACAATGAGCAGTTCTTC
V: TRBV10-3; D: TRBD1; J: TRBJ1-1; size: NA; CDR3: CAIRGQSNTEAFF; DNA: TGTGCCATCAGGGGACAGTCGAACACTGAAGCTTTCTTT
V: TRBV28; D: NA; J: TRBJ2-6; size: NA; CDR3: CASRGVTVSGANVLTF; DNA: TGTGCCAGCAGGGGGGTAACAGTGTCAGGGGCCAACGTCCTGACTTTC
V: TRBV7-9; D: NA; J: TRBJ1-3; size: few; CDR3: CASSTRPGVTSGNTIYF; DNA: TGTGCCAGCAGCACGCGCCCAGGGGTAACCTCTGGAAACACCATATATTTT
V: TRBV9; D: TRBD2; J: TRBJ2-5; size: few; CDR3: CASSDGAGGAETQYF; DNA: TGTGCCAGCAGCGACGGGGCGGGAGGTGCGGAGACCCAGTACTTC
V: TRBV28; D: NA; J: TRBJ2-1; size: NA; CDR3: CASSLGGSYKEQFF; DNA: TGTGCCAGCAGTTTAGGGGGCTCCTACAAGGAGCAGTTCTTC
V: TRBV7-8; D: NA; J: TRBJ1-2; size: many; CDR3: CASSTHGQSQFYGYTF; DNA: TGTGCCAGCAGCACCCATGGACAGTCCCAATTCTATGGCTACACCTTC
V: TRBV9; D: TRBD2; J: TRBJ2-7; size: few; CDR3: CASSVDPGGTPYEQYF; DNA: TGTGCCAGCAGCGTAGATCCGGGAGGAACCCCCTACGAGCAGTACTTC
V: TRBV28; D: NA; J: TRBJ1-1; size: NA; CDR3: CASSLLSTEAFF; DNA: TGTGCCAGCAGTTTACTTTCCACTGAAGCTTTCTTT
V: TRBV6-2/TRBV6-3; D: NA; J: TRBJ2-2; size: NA; CDR3: CASRSIQGGSSGELFF; DNA: TGTGCCAGCAGATCTATCCAGGGGGGATCGTCCGGGGAGCTGTTTTTT
V: TRBV29-1; D: NA; J: TRBJ1-2; size: NA; CDR3: CSALFGDSYGYTF; DNA: TGCAGCGCCCTATTTGGGGATTCCTATGGCTACACCTTC
V: TRBV4-1; D: TRBD2; J: TRBJ2-5; size: many; CDR3: CASSQLLAETQYF; DNA: TGCGCCAGCAGCCAACTACTAGCGGAGACCCAGTACTTC
V: TRBV6-1; D: TRBD1; J: TRBJ1-1; size: NA; CDR3: CASSLRERGPGYTVAFF; DNA: TGTGCCAGCAGTCTCCGGGAGAGGGGGCCCGGTTACACTGTAGCTTTCTTT
V: TRBV7-2; D: NA; J: TRBJ2-7; size: many; CDR3: CASSLGLAARGEQYF; DNA: TGTGCCAGCAGCTTAGGGCTAGCGGCGAGGGGGGAGCAGTACTTC
V: TRBV7-9; D: TRBD2; J: TRBJ2-5; size: NA; CDR3: CASSLAAGVLGETQYF; DNA: TGTGCCAGCAGCTTAGCAGCGGGGGTACTTGGGGAGACCCAGTACTTC
V: TRBV11-3; D: NA; J: TRBJ2-2; size: many; CDR3: CASSPPIGELFF; DNA: TGTGCCAGCAGCCCACCCATCGGGGAGCTGTTTTTT
V: TRBV4-3; D: NA; J: TRBJ2-7; size: few; CDR3: CASSQDPSADYEQYF; DNA: TGCGCCAGCAGCCAAGATCCTAGCGCGGACTACGAGCAGTACTTC
V: TRBV7-2; D: TRBD2; J: TRBJ2-2; size: many; CDR3: CASSLGLAGDRTGELFF; DNA: TGTGCCAGCAGCTTAGGACTAGCGGGAGACCGTACCGGGGAGCTGTTTTTT
V: TRBV15; D: TRBD1; J: TRBJ1-2; size: few; CDR3: CATSRDRTGRDDYGYTF; DNA: TGTGCCACCAGCAGAGATAGGACAGGGAGAGATGACTATGGCTACACCTTC
V: TRBV5-1; D: NA; J: TRBJ2-5; size: NA; CDR3: CASSYLLGGQKETQYF; DNA: TGCGCCAGCAGCTACCTTCTGGGCGGCCAAAAAGAGACCCAGTACTTC
V: TRBV7-2; D: TRBD1; J: TRBJ2-5; size: many; CDR3: CASSLDPGGRYETQYF; DNA: TGTGCCAGCAGCTTAGATCCAGGGGGCCGGTATGAGACCCAGTACTTC
V: TRBV20-1; D: NA; J: TRBJ1-4; size: NA; CDR3: CSARAYARNEKLVF; DNA: TGCAGTGCTAGAGCTTATGCGAGAAATGAAAAACTGGTTTTT
V: TRBV7-8; D: TRBD2; J: TRBJ2-7; size: many; CDR3: CASSLALASGRRKVSYEQYF; DNA: TGTGCCAGCAGCTTAGCGCTGGCTAGCGGGAGGAGAAAGGTCTCCTACGAGCAGTACTTC
V: TRBV7-2; D: TRBD1; J: TRBJ2-2; size: many; CDR3: CASSLTGGKTGELFF; DNA: TGTGCCAGCAGCTTGACAGGGGGAAAGACCGGGGAGCTGTTTTTT
V: TRBV2; D: TRBD1; J: TRBJ1-1; size: NA; CDR3: CASKETGMNTEAFF; DNA: TGTGCCAGCAAGGAGACAGGGATGAACACTGAAGCTTTCTTT
V: TRBV7-2; D: NA; J: TRBJ1-3; size: many; CDR3: CASSLEGGNTIYF; DNA: TGTGCCAGCAGCTTAGAGGGGGGAAACACCATATATTTT
V: TRBV15; D: NA; J: TRBJ1-5; size: many; CDR3: CATSGTLAQPQHF; DNA: TGTGCCACCAGCGGTACCCTGGCCCAGCCCCAGCATTTT
V: TRBV5-1; D: NA; J: TRBJ1-1; size: few; CDR3: CASSPIGAQTEAFF; DNA: TGCGCCAGCAGCCCGATAGGGGCGCAGACTGAAGCTTTCTTT
V: TRBV7-2; D: TRBD2; J: TRBJ2-1; size: many; CDR3: CASSPVAGGYNEQFF; DNA: TGTGCCAGCAGCCCCGTAGCGGGGGGTTACAATGAGCAGTTCTTC
V: TRBV6-1; D: NA; J: TRBJ1-1; size: NA; CDR3: CASSAQGLISEAFF; DNA: TGTGCCAGCAGTGCACAGGGCCTTATTAGCGAAGCTTTCTTT
V: TRBV20-1; D: NA; J: TRBJ2-6; size: NA; CDR3: CSADQDSGANVLTF; DNA: TGCAGTGCTGACCAGGACTCTGGGGCCAACGTCCTGACTTTC
V: TRBV5-1; D: NA; J: TRBJ1-1; size: few; CDR3: CASSWRQGGEGTEAFF; DNA: TGCGCCAGCAGCTGGCGGCAGGGCGGTGAGGGCACTGAAGCTTTCTTT
V: TRBV7-2; D: NA; J: TRBJ2-3; size: many; CDR3: CASGTSHTDTQYF; DNA: TGTGCAAGCGGGACAAGTCACACAGATACGCAGTATTTT
V: TRBV18; D: TRBD1; J: TRBJ2-1; size: NA; CDR3: CASSPFRGRVSYNEQFF; DNA: TGTGCCAGCTCACCGTTCAGGGGGCGTGTCTCCTACAATGAGCAGTTCTTC
V: TRBV7-9; D: NA; J: TRBJ2-5; size: many; CDR3: CASSLGDGGGETQYF; DNA: TGTGCCAGCAGCTTAGGGGACGGGGGTGGAGAGACCCAGTACTTC
V: TRBV7-2; D: NA; J: TRBJ2-7; size: many; CDR3: CASSLQAGGYEQYF; DNA: TGTGCCAGCAGCTTACAAGCGGGTGGGTACGAGCAGTACTTC
V: TRBV6-1; D: NA; J: TRBJ2-7; size: many; CDR3: CASSYGQQGYAYEQYF; DNA: TGTGCCAGCAGTTATGGGCAGCAGGGGTATGCCTACGAGCAGTACTTC
V: TRBV28; D: NA; J: TRBJ1-1; size: NA; CDR3: CASSLGGGWGVNTEAFF; DNA: TGTGCCAGCAGTTTAGGGGGGGGCTGGGGTGTGAACACTGAAGCTTTCTTT
V: TRBV7-2; D: TRBD2; J: TRBJ2-1; size: many; CDR3: CASSSTSGGAYNEQFF; DNA: TGTGCCAGCAGCAGCACAAGCGGGGGCGCCTACAATGAGCAGTTCTTC
V: TRBV7-2; D: NA; J: TRBJ2-2; size: many; CDR3: CASSLLVYAGELFF; DNA: TGTGCCAGCAGCTTACTAGTTTACGCCGGGGAGCTGTTTTTT
V: TRBV28; D: NA; J: TRBJ1-2; size: many; CDR3: CASSSYGGGSGYGYTF; DNA: TGTGCCAGCAGTTCCTACGGGGGGGGATCAGGCTATGGCTACACCTTC
V: TRBV7-2; D: NA; J: TRBJ1-2; size: NA; CDR3: CASSDGTVEPIYGYTF; DNA: TGTGCCAGCAGCGATGGGACGGTGGAACCGATTTATGGCTACACCTTC